The 12 T cell receptor beta chains given below trace back to one sample, sequenced in a study of cytomegalovirus exposure and HLA in healthy donors. Vbeta (60) and Jbeta (13) primers were used in the PCR. Produced via immunoSEQ multiplex PCR; TCRdb's table is partial and in-frame only. Listed are over 100,000 clones; approximately 6.8% falls within the top ten. Sequenced: PBMCs. Receptors were obtained from a middle-aged man in good health and CMV-seropositive.

Here the CDR3 reads CASSSPTSLGGDEQFF. The CDR3 DNA reads TGCGCCAGCAGCTCCCCGACTAGCCTAGGAGGAGATGAGCAGTTCTTC. V usage is TRBV5-1 and J usage is TRBJ2-1; 7 bases agree with TRBD2. The CDR3 contains 16 residues. J lost 8 bases, V lost 3 bases, and 14 bases had no gene match. The germline V gene encodes CDR1 SGHRS and CDR2 YFSETQ.

The chain has TRBV5-1 and TRBJ2-2, with 8 bases identical to TRBD1. The CDR3 is 15 residues long. CDR1 and CDR2 from the germline V gene are SGHRS and YFSETQ. Germline trimming cut 4 bases from V and 4 bases from J; bases unmatched to any gene: 6. The CDR3 nucleotides are TGCGCCAGCAGCACCGACAGGGGTAGCACCGGGGAGCTGTTTTTT. Translation gives CASSTDRGSTGELFF. The full variable domain, completed using reference TRBV5-1 and TRBJ2-2, is KAGVTQTPRYLIKTRGQQVTLSCSPISGHRSVSWYQQTPGQGLQFLFEYFSETQRNKGNFPGRFSGRQFSNSRSEMNVSTLELGDSALYLCASSTDRGSTGELFFGEGSRLTVL.

The chain uses TRBV5-5 and TRBJ1-2, with no clear D. V was pared by 0 bases and J by 2 bases, with 5 bases between. In germline, CDR1 is SGHKS, CDR2 YYEKEE (reference sequence). This CDR3 contains 13 residues. The CDR3 loop reads CASSLDNNYGYTF. The CDR3 DNA sequence: TGTGCCAGCAGCTTGGACAACAACTATGGCTACACCTTC.

The V and J genes are TRBV28 and TRBJ2-1, with 8 bases that match TRBD2. Trimming took 3 bases from V and 4 from J; bases not matched to a gene: 5. Germline V gives CDR1 MDHEN, CDR2 SYDVKM. This CDR3 has 15 residues. CDR3 region: CASSFRTSPYNEQFF. CDR3 DNA sequence: TGTGCCAGCAGTTTTAGGACTAGCCCTTACAATGAGCAGTTCTTC. The full variable domain, rest sourced from reference TRBV28 and TRBJ2-1, is DVKVTQSSRYLVKRTGEKVFLECVQDMDHENMFWYRQDPGLGLRLIYFSYDVKMKEKGDIPEGYSVSREKKERFSLILESASTNQTSMYLCASSFRTSPYNEQFFGPGTRLTVL.

This rearrangement joins TRBV5-1 to TRBJ2-6; D might be TRBD1 (6 bases). V gave up 2 bases and J gave up 1 base, with 16 bases separating them. The CDR3 contains 18 residues. CDR1 SGHRS and CDR2 YFSETQ come from the germline V gene. The CDR3 loop reads CASSLSGQGNSGANVLTF. CDR3 nucleotides: TGCGCCAGCAGCTTAAGTGGGCAGGGGAATTCTGGGGCCAACGTCCTGACTTTC.

This chain connects TRBV14 to TRBJ1-1, with D uncertain. The germline V and J ends were trimmed by 0 bases and 2 bases, with 13 bases remaining between them. Looked up from germline, CDR1 is SGHDN and CDR2 is FVKESK. The CDR3 is 16 amino acids. The CDR3, as DNA: TGTGCCAGCAGCCAAGATCTCTGGCCGCTTAACACTGAAGCTTTCTTT. Protein sequence: CASSQDLWPLNTEAFF.

The J gene is TRBJ2-5, the V gene TRBV23-1; possible D gene TRBD2, 7 bases. TRBV23-1 is an open reading frame, and its role is uncertain. Trimming left V 6 bases short and J 0 bases short, with 23 bases between. The CDR3 length is 18 residues. CDR3 in amino acids: CASRLARWGGRDQETQYF. In DNA, the CDR3 is TGCGCCAGCAGACTTGCTAGATGGGGGGGCAGAGACCAAGAGACCCAGTACTTC.

The V call is TRBV11-3, the J call TRBJ2-7, with a possible D match to TRBD1 (5 bases). The CDR3 runs 14 residues. Germline values: CDR1 SGHNT, CDR2 YENEEA. Deletions cut 3 bases from V and 5 bases from J, with 14 bases between. In nucleotides, the CDR3 is TGTGCCAGCAGCTTTTCAGGGCCTCAGGACGAGCAGTACTTC. It yields the protein CASSFSGPQDEQYF.

The V call is TRBV27, the J call TRBJ1-2; D possibly corresponds to TRBD1 (5 bases). Germline CDR1 MNHEY, CDR2 SMNVEV (reference sequence). The CDR3 consists of 18 residues. V lost 5 bases and J 7 bases, leaving 29 bases between the germline ends. CDR3 sequence: CASSPYPLGQPREAGYTF. CDR3 in DNA: TGTGCCAGCAGTCCTTACCCGTTAGGACAACCCAGGGAAGCTGGCTACACCTTC.

This rearrangement joins TRBV6-1 to TRBJ1-5; TRBD1 is a possible D gene (5 bases). The CDR3 contains 15 residues. Germline-derived CDR1 and CDR2 are MNHNS and SASEGT. V was shortened by 6 bases and J by 6 bases, with 18 bases between the two germline ends. The CDR3 is CASRGRGSTGQPQHF. CDR3 DNA sequence: TGTGCCAGCAGGGGGCGGGGATCAACAGGTCAGCCCCAGCATTTT.

The chain links TRBV6-1 to TRBJ2-5; 7 bases are a match to TRBD1. V shed 1 base and J 1 base; nucleotides not matched to a gene: 6. Germline CDR1 and CDR2: MNHNS and SASEGT. The CDR3 has 16 residues. The CDR3 region has the DNA TGTGCCAGCAGTGAAGGACAGGGAATGATCCAAGAGACCCAGTACTTC. It codes for CASSEGQGMIQETQYF.

With respect to this clone: Different DNA sequences within this sample yield the same CDR3. The genes are TRBV19 and TRBJ1-1; a possible D gene is TRBD1 (5 bases). The CDR3 has 14 amino acids. Germline CDR1 LNHDA, CDR2 SQIVND (reference sequence). Trimming removed 3 bases at V and 4 bases at J, with 12 bases between. CDR3 amino acids: CASSMSRVGTEAFF. In DNA, the CDR3 is TGTGCCAGTAGTATGTCCAGGGTGGGCACTGAAGCTTTCTTT.